The 21 T cell receptor beta chains in this list originate from one sample, sequenced in a study of blood T cells in healthy people across ages (dated by TCRdb to about 2015). The protocol used for the library was 5' RACE. Sequencing took place on an Illumina HiSeq 2500. A second about 7 to 12 cycle PCR used a sample-barcoded 5' primer and a J-beta primer mix. TCRdb took the public reads, trimmed them with fastp at Q25, ran MiXCR for clone calling and kept in-frame beta chains. Under each unique CDR3 protein, matching rows form one entry showing the most common genes and DNA. The sample has roughly 1.6 million distinct CDR3 sequences on record, about 32% of them singletons. The ten largest make up about 10% of the sample. Material for sequencing was blood. The receptors derive from a woman aged 30 to 39 in good health.

The genes are TRBV4-1 and TRBJ2-1; D call uncertain. V shed 4 bases and J shed 0 bases, with 10 bases lying between them. This CDR3 comprises 15 residues. Per the germline V gene, CDR1 is MGHRA and CDR2 is YSYEKL. The CDR3 loop reads CASSPQEDSYNEQFF. CDR3 bases: TGCGCCAGCAGCCCCCAGGAAGACTCCTACAATGAGCAGTTCTTC.

In regard to this clonotype: A much larger clone lies one base from this, so it may be a read error. The chain carries TRBV4-1 and TRBJ2-1; D may be TRBD1 or TRBD2 (6 bases each). Germline CDR1 reads MGHRA; CDR2 reads YSYEKL. The CDR3 has 16 residues. The CDR3 is CASRKEGGISYSEQFF. CDR3 coding DNA: TGCGCCAGTCGTAAAGAGGGGGGTATCTCTTACAGTGAGCAGTTCTTC.

With respect to this clonotype: The junction departs from germline at one end; a sequencing error may be responsible. The chain couples TRBV13 to TRBJ2-1, with D unclear. Germline-derived CDR1 and CDR2 are PRHDT and FYEKMQ (reference sequence). The CDR3 runs 11 residues. DNA for the CDR3: TGCGTCAGCAGCGTCGGTGCTGGGCAGTTCTTC. Protein: CVSSVGAGQFF.

The J gene is TRBJ2-7, the V gene TRBV9, with 7 positions matching TRBD2. With 1 base clipped from V and 2 bases from J, the junction kept 3 bases outside the gene matches. Germline CDR1 SGDLS, CDR2 YYNGEE. The CDR3 length is 14 residues. DNA for the CDR3: TGTGCCAGCAGCGTATCCGCGGGAGCCTACGAGCAGTACTTC. This sequence encodes CASSVSAGAYEQYF.

The chain links TRBV13 to TRBJ2-7; tentatively, D is TRBD2 (5 bases). The germline gives CDR1 PRHDT, CDR2 FYEKMQ (reference sequence). This CDR3 has 13 amino acids. V shed 5 bases and J shed 3 bases, with 11 bases lying between them. CDR3 sequence: CASSRGLIYEQYF. In DNA form, the CDR3 reads TGTGCCAGCAGCCGAGGGTTAATCTACGAGCAGTACTTC. The variable domain in full, completed from reference TRBV13 and TRBJ2-7, reads AAGVIQSPRHLIKEKRETATLKCYPIPRHDTVYWYQQGPGQDPQFLISFYEKMQSDKGSIPDRFSAQQFSDYHSELNMSSLELGDSALYFCASSRGLIYEQYFGPGTRLTVT.

This clonotype showed up just a few times. The rearrangement joins TRBV10-2 to TRBJ2-3, with D possibly matching TRBD2 (6 bases). The CDR3 loop spans 14 amino acids. The germline V gene encodes CDR1 WSHSY and CDR2 SAAADI. The ends were cut back, 7 bases at V and 1 base at J, with 12 bases in the middle. This CDR3 reads CASTMGGGTDTQYF. In nucleotides, the CDR3 is TGCGCCAGCACCATGGGCGGGGGCACAGATACGCAGTATTTT.

This clonotype came up a few times. J is TRBJ1-2 and V is TRBV6-1; no definite D call. The CDR3 totals 14 residues. V was clipped by 2 bases and J by 6 bases, with 13 bases between them. CDR1 and CDR2 from the germline V gene are MNHNS and SASEGT. The CDR3 region has the DNA TGTGCCAGCAGTGAAAATCGGGCCGCAAATGGCTACACCTTC. It specifies CASSENRAANGYTF.

This clonotype showed up many times. The V gene is TRBV29-1, the J gene TRBJ2-1; TRBD1 matches at 10 bases. In germline, CDR1 is SQVTM, CDR2 ANQGSEA. This CDR3 is 14 amino acids long. V lost 6 bases to trimming and J lost 3 bases; unmatched junction nucleotides: 5. The CDR3, as DNA: TGCAGCGTCCCGGGACAGGGGATCTACAATGAGCAGTTCTTC. It encodes CSVPGQGIYNEQFF.

This clonotype was detected only once. The chain uses TRBV4-1 and TRBJ1-6; D may be TRBD1 (6 bases). From germline, CDR1 is MGHRA and CDR2 YSYEKL. Trimming removed 8 bases at V and 10 bases at J, with 21 bases between. The CDR3 is 15 amino acids. CDR3 sequence (DNA): TGCGCCAGCTCAAAAGGGGGAGAGTTGGGGTCACCCCTCCACTTT. This gives the protein CASSKGGELGSPLHF.

Notes on this clonotype: Being one base from a much bigger clone, this may be a read error. This rearrangement joins TRBV20-1 to TRBJ2-7; no firm D call. CDR1 is DFQATT, CDR2 SNEGSKA, per germline (reference sequence). V lost 3 bases to trimming and J lost 7 bases, with 22 bases between them. The CDR3 length is 15 residues. CDR3 sequence (DNA): TGCAGTGCTAGCCGGGCGATGTCCAGTTTATATGAGCAGTACTTC. It yields the protein CSASRAMSSLYEQYF.

This clonotype was observed many times. The chain recombines TRBV29-1 with TRBJ2-7; 7 nucleotides line up with TRBD1. Trimming took 2 bases from V and 1 from J; bases not matched to a gene: 14. Germline lookup yields CDR1 SQVTM and CDR2 ANQGSEA. The CDR3 is made up of 17 amino acids. The CDR3, as DNA: TGCAGCGTTGAAATAAGGAGACAGGGTGGTGAGTCCTACGAGCAGTACTTC. Protein: CSVEIRRQGGESYEQYF.

This clonotype was counted between two and nine times. This chain connects TRBV7-2 to TRBJ1-2, with D possibly being TRBD1 (5 bases). This CDR3 spans 13 amino acids. The germline V gene has CDR1 SGHTA and CDR2 FQGNSA. Between the trimmed V and J ends, which lost 0 bases and 4 bases, there was a span of 6 bases. The CDR3 DNA reads TGTGCCAGCAGCTTAGCACAGGTCTATGGCTACACCTTC. It encodes CASSLAQVYGYTF.

This clonotype turned up a few times. A much larger clone differs from this one at a single base, so this may be a read error. The chain uses TRBV29-1 and TRBJ2-7, with D possibly TRBD1 on 6 matching bases. V gave up 7 bases and J gave up 5 bases, with 15 bases separating them. This CDR3 has 12 residues. Germline CDR1 and CDR2: SQVTM and ANQGSEA. This CDR3 is CSGVTGKNEQYF. The CDR3 bases are TGCAGCGGTGTTACAGGGAAGAACGAGCAGTACTTC.

In this sample, this clonotype turned up a few times. V gene TRBV2 combines with J gene TRBJ2-5; TRBD2 matches at 9 bases. CDR3 length: 15 residues. In germline, CDR1 is SNHLY, CDR2 FYNNEI. V shed 1 base, J shed 4 bases, and the junction held 4 bases outside the gene matches. The CDR3 nucleotides are TGTGCCAGCAGTGAAGGGGCTAGCGGGATAGAGACCCAGTACTTC. As protein: CASSEGASGIETQYF.

Of note for this clonotype: Just one base apart from a much larger clone, this may be a read error. The CDR3 coding sequence is TGTGCCAGCAGCGTAGGACAGGGGGCATCCTACAAGCAGTACTTC. Its protein is CASSVGQGASYKQYF. The V and J genes are TRBV9 and TRBJ2-7; the match to TRBD1 covers 10 bases. Germline CDR1 and CDR2: SGDLS and YYNGEE. CDR3 length equals 15 residues.

In its sample, this clonotype was seen many times. The chain links TRBV29-1 to TRBJ2-5, with 8 bases fitting TRBD1. There are 12 residues in the CDR3. Trimming took 6 bases from V and 4 from J; bases not matched to a gene: 4. Germline V gene data show CDR1 as SQVTM and CDR2 as ANQGSEA. CDR3 coding DNA: TGCAGCGTAACAGGGGGAGGAGAGACCCAGTACTTC. This encodes CSVTGGGETQYF.

This clonotype was seen ten or more times. V gene TRBV10-3 combines with J gene TRBJ2-1; D gene unclear. V was shortened by 0 bases and J by 5 bases, with 14 bases between the two germline ends. Germline CDR1 reads ENHRY; CDR2 reads SYGVKD. This CDR3 comprises 16 residues. The CDR3 protein is CAISESTTSVDNEQFF. For the CDR3, the DNA is TGTGCCATCAGTGAGTCGACAACCAGCGTCGACAATGAGCAGTTCTTC.

This rearrangement joins TRBV28 to TRBJ2-5; 7 nucleotides agree with TRBD2. This CDR3 region has 15 residues. CDR1 is MDHEN, CDR2 SYDVKM, per germline. Trimming took 4 bases from V and 4 from J; bases not matched to a gene: 9. CDR3 sequence reads: CASSWGGYEGETQYF. CDR3 bases: TGTGCCAGCAGTTGGGGGGGTTATGAGGGAGAGACCCAGTACTTC.

This rearrangement joins TRBV28 to TRBJ2-2; D is ambiguous. The V gene's germline CDR1 is MDHEN and CDR2 SYDVKM. The CDR3 length is 16 residues. Trimming pared 3 bases from V and 3 bases from J, leaving 14 bases between. The CDR3 DNA reads TGTGCCAGCAGTTTCAGTGGGCAGTATGACACCGGGGAGCTGTTTTTT. Its protein product is CASSFSGQYDTGELFF.

The V and J genes are TRBV3-1 and TRBJ2-5; D might be TRBD2 (5 bases). The length of the CDR3 is 13 residues. Germline V gene lookup returns CDR1 LGHDT and CDR2 YNNKEL (reference sequence). Between the trimmed V and J ends, which lost 0 bases and 5 bases, there was a span of 7 bases. Here the CDR3 reads CASSQDTRETQYF. The CDR3 coding sequence is TGTGCCAGCAGCCAAGATACTAGGGAGACCCAGTACTTC.

In this sample, this clonotype turned up a few times. The chain recombines TRBV6-2 or TRBV6-3 with TRBJ2-7; 8 positions agree with TRBD2. V lost 7 bases and J lost 3; bases outside the gene matches: 11. Germline values: CDR1 MNHEY, CDR2 SVGEGT. This CDR3 region has 15 residues. DNA of the CDR3: TGTGCCAGCACCCTTGGACTAGCCTTGGGCTACGAGCAGTACTTC. This encodes CASTLGLALGYEQYF.